This T cell receptor beta chain was identified during a study of cytomegalovirus exposure and HLA in healthy donors. Overall study results and limits: Most TCR sequences were seen very rarely across donors, but some public TCRs occurred in many.

On this clone: The antigen remains unidentified.

The donors were part of the roughly 120-subject validation cohort, which stood apart from the roughly 700-subject first cohort. Assay: immunoSEQ multiplex PCR; the TCRdb copy retains only in-frame clones and omits some. This table has some 170,000 clones, around 82% appearing once. This clonotype was sampled from a man aged 25-40 years in good health and CMV-seropositive. The material sequenced was PBMCs.

The CDR3 sequence: CASSFLGQAAEAFF. CDR3 DNA sequence: TGTGCCAGCAGTTTCTTAGGACAGGCAGCTGAAGCTTTCTTT. The chain uses TRBV27 and TRBJ1-1; TRBD1 matches 7 bases. The CDR3 sequence is 14 residues long. Germline CDR1 and CDR2: MNHEY and SMNVEV (reference sequence). J lost 6 bases, V lost 3 bases, and 7 bases had no gene match.